The 17 T cell receptor beta chains in this list originate from one sample, sequenced in a study of radiotherapy plus CTLA-4 blockade in lung cancer. The method was immunoSEQ multiplex PCR; TCRdb's version includes in-frame clones alone and lacks a portion of them. The sample gives approximately 80,000 clones, roughly 70% of which show up once; 9.5% to 10% is in the top ten. Here the sequenced sample was peripheral blood, taken from a patient treated with radiotherapy plus ipilimumab. These receptors were obtained from a human donor with non-small cell lung cancer whose response to radiotherapy plus ipilimumab could not be evaluated.

The chain has TRBV13 and TRBJ1-4; D gene unclear. CDR1 PRHDT and CDR2 FYEKMQ come from the germline V gene (reference sequence). V lost 3 bases, J lost 7 bases, and 12 bases lay in between. This CDR3 contains 14 residues. CDR3 sequence: CASSFGPGGEKLFF. Here the CDR3 DNA reads TGTGCCAGCAGCTTTGGCCCAGGAGGTGAAAAACTGTTTTTT.

This clone was counted between two and nine times. Written as DNA, the CDR3 is TGTGCCAGCAGGGGACAGGGACTTGGCACTGAAGCTTTCTTT. It codes for CASRGQGLGTEAFF. The chain uses TRBV2 and TRBJ1-1, with 9 bases that match TRBD1. Trimming removed 6 bases from V and 4 bases from J; junction bases left unmatched: 6. There are 14 residues in the CDR3. CDR1 is SNHLY and CDR2 is FYNNEI in the germline V gene.

The J gene is TRBJ2-7, the V gene TRBV30; 7 bases agree with TRBD2. J was trimmed by 0 bases and V by 8 bases; bases with no gene match: 4. CDR1 is GTSNPN, CDR2 SVGIG, per germline (reference sequence). CDR3 length: 12 amino acids. The CDR3 region is CAGGDRSYEQYF. The CDR3 bases are TGTGCCGGGGGGGATCGCTCCTACGAGCAGTACTTC.

The gene calls are TRBV4-1 and TRBJ1-5; D gene ambiguous. Germline V gene sequence: CDR1 MGHRA, CDR2 YSYEKL. Between the trimmed V and J ends, which lost 0 bases and 0 bases, there was a span of 9 bases. This CDR3 has 16 amino acids. The CDR3 region is CASSQDRGLSNQPQHF. DNA of the CDR3: TGCGCCAGCAGCCAAGATCGCGGGCTTAGCAATCAGCCCCAGCATTTT.

The chain couples TRBV7-6 to TRBJ2-6; TRBD2 matches at 12 bases. V was pared by 5 bases and J by 0 bases, with 5 bases of the junction left unmatched. CDR3 length equals 18 residues. Germline lookup yields CDR1 SGHVS and CDR2 FNYEAQ. CDR3 amino acids: CASSLLAGGISGANVLTF. The CDR3 bases are TGTGCCAGCAGCCTTCTAGCGGGGGGGATCTCTGGGGCCAACGTCCTGACTTTC.

The chain joins TRBV11-2 to TRBJ1-2; TRBD1 might be the D (5 bases). Germline V gene sequence: CDR1 SGHAT, CDR2 FQNNGV. V gave up 2 bases and J gave up 6 bases, with 16 bases separating them. The CDR3 consists of 15 residues. This CDR3 is CASSLLDTVGNGYTF. DNA for the CDR3: TGTGCCAGCAGCTTACTGGACACAGTGGGTAATGGCTACACCTTC. The complete variable domain, with remaining parts taken from reference TRBV11-2 and TRBJ1-2, reads EAGVAQSPRYKIIEKRQSVAFWCNPISGHATLYWYQQILGQGPKLLIQFQNNGVVDDSQLPKDRFSAERLKGVDSTLKIQPAKLEDSAVYLCASSLLDTVGNGYTFGSGTRLTVV.

V and J are TRBV4-1 and TRBJ2-1, with unresolved D. The CDR3 extends over 14 amino acids. Trimming stripped 4 bases from V and 9 bases from J, with 16 bases between. Looked up from germline, CDR1 is MGHRA and CDR2 is YSYEKL. The CDR3 here is CASSPRPLSGEQFF. CDR3 bases: TGCGCCAGCAGCCCCCGACCGCTATCAGGTGAGCAGTTCTTC.

This clone was seen a single time. The chain has TRBV29-1 and TRBJ2-3; 8 bases are a match to TRBD1. The CDR3 totals 17 residues. Germline V CDR1 and CDR2: SQVTM, ANQGSEA. The V and J ends lost 7 bases and 0 bases, in that order; junction bases with no gene match: 15. The CDR3 protein is CSAEGPTGAPSTDTQYF. The CDR3, as DNA: TGCAGCGCAGAAGGTCCGACAGGGGCCCCTAGCACAGATACGCAGTATTTT.

The chain recombines TRBV4-2 with TRBJ2-3, with 9 bases aligning to TRBD2. The CDR3 consists of 14 residues. In germline, CDR1 is LGHNA, CDR2 YNFKEQ. V trimming: 1 base; J trimming: 4 bases; junction bases outside the gene matches: 0. The DNA for the CDR3 is TGTGCCAGCAGCCAAGTAGCGGGAGCAGATACGCAGTATTTT. The encoded protein is CASSQVAGADTQYF.

A word on this clone: Other DNA variants within this sample encode the same CDR3. The chain joins TRBV6-5 to TRBJ2-7; D call uncertain. V was shortened by 8 bases and J by 0 bases, with 14 bases between the two germline ends. CDR3 size: 14 residues. Looked up from germline, CDR1 is MNHEY and CDR2 is SVGAGI. The CDR3: CASRPVWSSYEQYF. CDR3 sequence (DNA): TGTGCCAGCCGTCCCGTGTGGAGCTCCTACGAGCAGTACTTC.

This clone was seen more than once but under ten times. The chain combines TRBV4-1 with TRBJ1-1; a weak D match, TRBD1 (5 bases). Trimming took off 0 bases at V and 4 bases at J, with 12 bases between the two ends. The CDR3 loop spans 15 amino acids. Per the germline V gene, CDR1 is MGHRA and CDR2 is YSYEKL. The DNA of the CDR3 is TGCGCCAGCAGCCAAGATAGGCAGGGCCGCACTGAAGCTTTCTTT. Residues: CASSQDRQGRTEAFF.

This chain joins TRBV19 and TRBJ1-1; TRBD1 agrees at 7 bases. The CDR3 totals 15 residues. The V gene end was trimmed by 9 bases and the J gene end by 0 bases; junction bases not matched to a gene: 10. Per the germline V gene, CDR1 is LNHDA and CDR2 is SQIVND (reference sequence). CDR3 loop: CASLRQGEVNTEAFF. The CDR3 DNA follows: TGTGCCAGCTTACGGCAGGGGGAGGTGAACACTGAAGCTTTCTTT.

V is TRBV10-1 and J is TRBJ2-5, with D perhaps TRBD2 (6 bases). V was shortened by 6 bases and J by 5 bases, with 19 bases between the two germline ends. The CDR3 has 15 amino acids. Germline CDR1 reads WNHNN; CDR2 reads SYGVQD (reference sequence). The CDR3 protein is CASRILGGPEETQYF. The DNA for the CDR3 is TGCGCCAGCAGGATACTTGGAGGGCCGGAGGAGACCCAGTACTTC.

The rearrangement joins TRBV9 to TRBJ1-1, with a weak D call TRBD1 (6 bases). Deletions cut 0 bases from V and 4 bases from J, with 16 bases between. This CDR3 is built from 16 residues. Germline V lookup: CDR1 SGDLS, CDR2 YYNGEE. In DNA, the CDR3 is TGTGCCAGCAGCGTAGTTCTCGCGATAGGGGGCACTGAAGCTTTCTTT. Encoded protein: CASSVVLAIGGTEAFF.

V gene TRBV18 combines with J gene TRBJ2-2, with D uncertain. Trimming cost V 3 bases and J 1 base, with 9 bases left between them. CDR3 length: 15 amino acids. CDR1 and CDR2 from the germline V gene are KGHSH and LQKENI. DNA for the CDR3: TGTGCCAGCTCACCGCCGACTCTGAACACCGGGGAGCTGTTTTTT. Translation gives CASSPPTLNTGELFF.

J is TRBJ2-2 and V is TRBV28, with 8 bases identical to TRBD2. The CDR3 covers 18 residues. The V segment lost 3 bases and the J segment 10 bases; nucleotides outside the gene matches: 19. CDR1 MDHEN and CDR2 SYDVKM come from the germline V gene. The CDR3: CASSLNLFRLAGVAELFF. Written as DNA, the CDR3 is TGTGCCAGCAGTTTGAATTTATTTAGGCTAGCGGGTGTGGCGGAGCTGTTTTTT. Combining the CDR3 with reference TRBV28 and TRBJ2-2 gives the whole variable domain DVKVTQSSRYLVKRTGEKVFLECVQDMDHENMFWYRQDPGLGLRLIYFSYDVKMKEKGDIPEGYSVSREKKERFSLILESASTNQTSMYLCASSLNLFRLAGVAELFFGEGSRLTVL.

J is TRBJ1-4 and V is TRBV4-1, with TRBD1 identical over 8 bases. CDR1 and CDR2 (germline): MGHRA, YSYEKL. The V and J ends lost 4 bases and 4 bases, in that order; junction bases with no gene match: 8. There are 16 residues in the CDR3. The CDR3 reads CASSLGQGMNNEKLFF. CDR3 nucleotide sequence: TGCGCCAGCAGCCTAGGACAGGGAATGAATAATGAAAAACTGTTTTTT.